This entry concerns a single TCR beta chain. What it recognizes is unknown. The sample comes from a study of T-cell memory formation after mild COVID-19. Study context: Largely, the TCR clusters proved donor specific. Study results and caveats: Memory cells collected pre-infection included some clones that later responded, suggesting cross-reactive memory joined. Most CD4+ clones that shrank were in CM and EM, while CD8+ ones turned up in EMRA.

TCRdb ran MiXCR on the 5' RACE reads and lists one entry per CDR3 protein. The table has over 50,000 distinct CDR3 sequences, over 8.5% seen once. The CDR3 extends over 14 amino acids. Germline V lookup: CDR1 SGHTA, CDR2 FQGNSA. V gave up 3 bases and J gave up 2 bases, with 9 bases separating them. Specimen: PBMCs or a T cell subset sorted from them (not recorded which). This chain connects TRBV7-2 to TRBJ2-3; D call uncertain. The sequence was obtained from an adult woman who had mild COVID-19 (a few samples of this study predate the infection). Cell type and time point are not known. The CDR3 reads CASSFGRITDTQYF. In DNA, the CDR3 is TGTGCCAGCAGCTTTGGACGGATCACAGATACGCAGTATTTT.